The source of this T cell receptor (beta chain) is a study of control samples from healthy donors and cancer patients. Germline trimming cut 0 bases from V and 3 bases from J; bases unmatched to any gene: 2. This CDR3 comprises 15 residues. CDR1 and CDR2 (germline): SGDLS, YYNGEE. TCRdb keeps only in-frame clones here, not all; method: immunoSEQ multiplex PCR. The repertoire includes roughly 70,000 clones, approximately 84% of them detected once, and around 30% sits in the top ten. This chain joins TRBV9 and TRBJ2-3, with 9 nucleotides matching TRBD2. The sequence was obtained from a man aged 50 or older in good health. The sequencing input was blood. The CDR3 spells CASSVGLAETDTQYF. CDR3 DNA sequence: TGTGCCAGCAGCGTAGGACTAGCGGAAACAGATACGCAGTATTTT.